The clone carrying this TCR beta chain showed up just a few times. The data stem from a study of identical twins. Germline V gene sequence: CDR1 MDHEN, CDR2 SYDVKM. CDR3 length: 15 amino acids. Trimming removed 5 bases at V and 5 bases at J, with 19 bases between. Everyone who gave samples was a healthy Caucasian. Each cDNA held unique molecular identifiers, and template switching gave it a universal primer site. TCRdb used MiXCR to reprocess the 5' RACE reads, holding one entry per CDR3 protein. This table has approximately 590,000 distinct CDR3 sequences, roughly 9.9% appearing once. This same sample was also part of a study on yellow fever vaccine responses in identical twins.

This TCR was sampled from a woman younger than 30 in good health. The rearrangement uses TRBV28 and TRBJ2-7; a possible D gene is TRBD2 (7 bases). The specimen sequenced was PBMCs. For the CDR3, the DNA is TGTGCCAGCAGTGAGGTCGGGGAGGGGGACAACGAGCAGTACTTC. Translated, it gives CASSEVGEGDNEQYF. The whole variable domain, filled in from reference TRBV28 and TRBJ2-7, reads DVKVTQSSRYLVKRTGEKVFLECVQDMDHENMFWYRQDPGLGLRLIYFSYDVKMKEKGDIPEGYSVSREKKERFSLILESASTNQTSMYLCASSEVGEGDNEQYFGPGTRLTVT.